The 20 T cell receptor beta chains below come from one sample, sequenced in a study of blood T cell repertoires in COVID-19 (dated by TCRdb to between 2020 and 2021). Library preparation employed the immunoSEQ multiplex PCR assay. TCRdb took over this immuneACCESS table, retaining in-frame rearrangements with V and J assigned. Such tables are incomplete; in checked studies, under half of the missing clones stem from an unresolved V gene, and the remainder is unexplained. This sample has 250,000 or so clones in its table, and roughly 87% of those were observed once. The ten top clones hold 2.5% to 3% of the sample. Sequenced: PBMCs or T cells enriched from blood (not recorded which). The receptors shown here come from a young woman with acute COVID-19.

This chain connects TRBV19 to TRBJ2-3; maybe TRBD2 (5 bases). The V end was cut by 9 bases, the J end by 0 bases, with 16 bases between. Per the germline V gene, CDR1 is LNHDA and CDR2 is SQIVND (reference sequence). This CDR3 has 15 residues. CDR3 region: CASTPGYSSTDTQYF. The CDR3 nucleotides read TGTGCCAGCACCCCGGGATACTCTAGCACAGATACGCAGTATTTT.

The chain recombines TRBV3-1 (or the pseudogene TRBV3-2) with TRBJ2-7; 11 bases match TRBD2. J lost 2 bases, V lost 4 bases, and 4 bases had no gene match. The CDR3 contains 15 residues. Germline V CDR1 and CDR2: LGHDT, YNNKEL (reference sequence). The CDR3 spells CASSPGTSGAYEQYF. CDR3 in DNA: TGTGCCAGCAGCCCCGGGACTAGCGGTGCCTACGAGCAGTACTTC.

This clone was seen just once. The chain carries TRBV12-3 or TRBV12-4 and TRBJ2-3, with D unresolved. V was shortened by 6 bases and J by 4 bases, with 11 bases between the two germline ends. The length of the CDR3 is 13 residues. CDR3 sequence reads: CASSGLEPDTQYF. The CDR3, as DNA: TGTGCCAGCAGCGGTCTAGAACCAGATACGCAGTATTTT.

This clone was observed once. The CDR3 DNA follows: TGTGCCAGCAGCCCAGGTTCCGGCTTCACGAATCAGCCCCAGCATTTT. Translating gives CASSPGSGFTNQPQHF. The chain carries TRBV11-2 and TRBJ1-5, with no clear D. Trimming stripped 5 bases from V and 4 bases from J, with 18 bases between. Germline V gene lookup returns CDR1 SGHAT and CDR2 FQNNGV. This CDR3 has 16 amino acids.

This clone has a single count. The chain combines TRBV5-6 with TRBJ1-1; unclear D gene. The CDR3 runs to 12 residues. The V gene lost 4 bases and the J gene lost 3 bases, with 7 bases spanning the gap. From germline, CDR1 is SGHDT and CDR2 YYEEEE. The CDR3 sequence is CASSQDYTEAFF. The CDR3 DNA reads as TGTGCCAGCAGCCAAGACTACACTGAAGCTTTCTTT.

The genes are TRBV4-1 and TRBJ1-2, with no clear D. Per germline, CDR1 MGHRA and CDR2 YSYEKL. The V and J ends lost 1 base and 5 bases respectively, with 14 bases between them. The CDR3 consists of 15 residues. The CDR3 region has the DNA TGCGCCAGCAGCCAAGGGGAGCGGGGATTGTATGGCTACACCTTC. It codes for CASSQGERGLYGYTF.

This sequence joins TRBV7-8 and TRBJ2-7; D is ambiguous. CDR3 length: 14 residues. CDR1 and CDR2 (germline): SGHVS, FQNEAQ. Trimming left V 2 bases short and J 3 bases short, with 11 bases between. The CDR3, as DNA: TGTGCCAGCAGCTTATCCCCAGCGTACTACGAGCAGTACTTC. It translates to CASSLSPAYYEQYF.

The rearrangement joins TRBV4-3 to TRBJ2-3; TRBD1 matches 10 bases. CDR3 length: 16 residues. CDR1 and CDR2 (germline): LGHNA, YSLEER. V trimming: 3 bases; J trimming: 3 bases; junction bases outside the gene matches: 6. The CDR3 sequence is CASSQVLGQGTDTQYF. Written as DNA, the CDR3 is TGCGCCAGCAGCCAGGTTCTGGGACAGGGGACAGATACGCAGTATTTT.

The rearrangement links TRBV29-1 to TRBJ2-7; 7 bases agree with TRBD1. CDR1 is SQVTM and CDR2 is ANQGSEA in the germline V gene. The CDR3 covers 12 residues. Trimming took 7 bases from V and 2 from J; bases not matched to a gene: 5. CDR3 loop: CSAGDSTYEQYF. CDR3 nucleotide sequence: TGCAGCGCAGGGGACAGTACCTACGAGCAGTACTTC.

The chain couples TRBV6-5 to TRBJ1-2; possible D gene TRBD1, 6 bases. The CDR3 length is 12 residues. CDR1 is MNHEY, CDR2 SVGAGI, per germline. V gave up 10 bases and J gave up 2 bases, with 11 bases separating them. In nucleotides, the CDR3 is TGTGCCACCTCAGGGGCGAACTATGGCTACACCTTC. This gives the protein CATSGANYGYTF.

The rearrangement links TRBV5-1 to TRBJ2-3; tentative D call: TRBD2 (5 bases). The CDR3 sequence is 14 residues long. The germline V gene has CDR1 SGHRS and CDR2 YFSETQ. V was trimmed by 6 bases and J by 4 bases, leaving 15 bases between them. This CDR3 reads CASTPRLTSDTQYF. CDR3 coding DNA: TGCGCCAGCACTCCCCGACTAACTTCAGATACGCAGTATTTT.

The chain is built from TRBV6-5 and TRBJ2-7; D is possibly TRBD1 (6 bases). The CDR3 has 12 amino acids. Germline V gives CDR1 MNHEY, CDR2 SVGAGI. V gave up 8 bases and J gave up 0 bases, with 8 bases separating them. The CDR3 region is CASWDNSYEQYF. The CDR3 DNA reads as TGTGCCAGCTGGGACAACTCCTACGAGCAGTACTTC.

This sequence joins TRBV9 and TRBJ1-1; D is unclear. The CDR3 consists of 14 residues. Germline CDR1 and CDR2: SGDLS and YYNGEE. V gave up 6 bases and J gave up 4 bases, with 16 bases separating them. CDR3 sequence: CASNPGGEGTEAFF. CDR3 bases: TGTGCCAGCAACCCGGGAGGCGAAGGCACTGAAGCTTTCTTT.

The genes are TRBV5-1 and TRBJ2-4; 7 positions agree with TRBD1. Looked up from germline, CDR1 is SGHRS and CDR2 is YFSETQ. CDR3 size: 16 residues. J was trimmed by 3 bases and V by 3 bases; bases with no gene match: 9. As DNA, the CDR3 is TGCGCCAGCAGCTCCGCGGACAGGTCCCTCAAAAACATTCAGTACTTC. Amino acids: CASSSADRSLKNIQYF.

This chain uses TRBV5-6 with TRBJ1-5, with D perhaps TRBD1 (6 bases). Per germline, CDR1 SGHDT and CDR2 YYEEEE. The CDR3 is made up of 16 amino acids. With 2 bases removed from V and 1 base from J, the gap between germline ends came to 13 bases. The CDR3 loop is CASSFRWGHSNQPQHF. The DNA for the CDR3 is TGTGCCAGCAGCTTTAGGTGGGGGCACAGCAATCAGCCCCAGCATTTT.

A single count supports this clone. The rearrangement uses TRBV27 and TRBJ1-1; D is ambiguous. Trimming took off 3 bases at V and 0 bases at J, with 8 bases between the two ends. Germline lookup yields CDR1 MNHEY and CDR2 SMNVEV (reference sequence). The CDR3 covers 14 residues. The CDR3 spells CASSLAGLNTEAFF. DNA for the CDR3: TGTGCCAGCAGTTTGGCAGGTTTGAACACTGAAGCTTTCTTT.

The chain combines TRBV5-4 with TRBJ1-1; D may be TRBD1 (5 bases). The CDR3 is made up of 16 amino acids. The V gene lost 0 bases and the J gene lost 5 bases, with 17 bases spanning the gap. Germline V gene data show CDR1 as SGHNT and CDR2 as YYREEE (reference sequence). The CDR3 loop is CASSLGREGMGTEAFF. For the CDR3, the DNA is TGTGCCAGCAGCTTGGGCAGGGAAGGTATGGGGACTGAAGCTTTCTTT.

This chain uses TRBV29-1 with TRBJ1-1, with 9 nucleotides matching TRBD1. J gave up 4 bases and V 4 bases, and 4 bases lay outside the gene matches. CDR3 length: 13 amino acids. Germline assignment: CDR1 SQVTM and CDR2 ANQGSEA. The CDR3 bases are TGCAGCGTTGGACAGGGGGTAGGCACTGAAGCTTTCTTT. It translates to CSVGQGVGTEAFF.

This clone was seen more than once but under ten times. The gene calls are TRBV18 and TRBJ1-3, with 8 bases matching TRBD1. Trimming took 2 bases from V and 0 from J; bases not matched to a gene: 3. Germline loops: CDR1 KGHSH, CDR2 LQKENI. The CDR3 has 16 residues. The CDR3 here is CASSPGQGGSGNTIYF. CDR3 nucleotide sequence: TGTGCCAGCTCACCAGGACAGGGTGGCTCTGGAAACACCATATATTTT.

The chain combines TRBV5-1 with TRBJ1-2; D gene uncertain. The CDR3 totals 13 residues. Trimming left V 2 bases short and J 9 bases short, with 14 bases between. The germline gives CDR1 SGHRS, CDR2 YFSETQ. CDR3 region: CASSFGEPFSYTF. DNA of the CDR3: TGCGCCAGCAGCTTCGGAGAGCCCTTTAGCTACACCTTC.